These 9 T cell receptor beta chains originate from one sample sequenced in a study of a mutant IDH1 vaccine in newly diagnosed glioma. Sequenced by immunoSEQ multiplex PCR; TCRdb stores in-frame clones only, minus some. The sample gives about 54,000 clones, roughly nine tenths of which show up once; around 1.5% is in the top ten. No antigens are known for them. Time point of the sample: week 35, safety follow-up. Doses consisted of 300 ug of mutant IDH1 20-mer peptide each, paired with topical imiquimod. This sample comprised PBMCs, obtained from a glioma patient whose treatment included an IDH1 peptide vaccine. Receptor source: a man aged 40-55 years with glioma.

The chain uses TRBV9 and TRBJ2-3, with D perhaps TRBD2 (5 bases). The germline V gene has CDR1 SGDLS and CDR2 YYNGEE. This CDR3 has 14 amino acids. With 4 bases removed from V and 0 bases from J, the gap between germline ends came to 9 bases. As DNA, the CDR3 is TGTGCCAGCAGCTCGAGGACTAGCACAGATACGCAGTATTTT. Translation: CASSSRTSTDTQYF.

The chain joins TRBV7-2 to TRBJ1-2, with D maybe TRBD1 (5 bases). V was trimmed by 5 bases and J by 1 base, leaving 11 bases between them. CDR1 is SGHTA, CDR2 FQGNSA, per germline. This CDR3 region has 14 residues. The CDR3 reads CASSANRINYGYTF. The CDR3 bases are TGTGCCAGCAGCGCCAACAGGATTAACTATGGCTACACCTTC. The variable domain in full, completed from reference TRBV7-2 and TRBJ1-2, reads GAGVSQSPSNKVTEKGKDVELRCDPISGHTALYWYRQSLGQGLEFLIYFQGNSAPDKSGLPSDRFSAERTGGSVSTLTIQRTQQEDSAVYLCASSANRINYGYTFGSGTRLTVV.

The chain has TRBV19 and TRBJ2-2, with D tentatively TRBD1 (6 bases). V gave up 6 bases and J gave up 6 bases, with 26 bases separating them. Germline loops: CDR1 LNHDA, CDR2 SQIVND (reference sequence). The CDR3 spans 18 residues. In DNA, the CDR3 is TGTGCCAGTAGGCGTCCCTGGGGGCGCGCCACCCTCTCCGGGGAGCTGTTTTTT. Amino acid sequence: CASRRPWGRATLSGELFF.

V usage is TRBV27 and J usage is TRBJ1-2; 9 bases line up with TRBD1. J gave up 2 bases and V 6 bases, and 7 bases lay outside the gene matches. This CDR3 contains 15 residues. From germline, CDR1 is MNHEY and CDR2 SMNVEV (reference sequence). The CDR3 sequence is CASRGQGRSNYGYTF. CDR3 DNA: TGTGCCAGCAGGGGACAGGGAAGATCGAACTATGGCTACACCTTC.

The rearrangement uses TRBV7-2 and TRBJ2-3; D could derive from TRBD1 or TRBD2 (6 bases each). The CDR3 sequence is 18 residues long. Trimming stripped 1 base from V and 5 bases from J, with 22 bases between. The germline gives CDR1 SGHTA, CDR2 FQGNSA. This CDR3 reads CASSLEPQRAGDVDTQYF. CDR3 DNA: TGTGCCAGCAGCTTAGAGCCACAGCGGGCAGGGGACGTAGATACGCAGTATTTT.

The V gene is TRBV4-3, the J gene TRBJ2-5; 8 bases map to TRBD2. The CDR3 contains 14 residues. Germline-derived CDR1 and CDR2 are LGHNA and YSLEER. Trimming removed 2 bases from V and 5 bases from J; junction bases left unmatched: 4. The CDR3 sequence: CASSQQTSGETQYF. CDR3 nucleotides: TGCGCCAGCAGCCAACAAACTAGCGGTGAGACCCAGTACTTC.

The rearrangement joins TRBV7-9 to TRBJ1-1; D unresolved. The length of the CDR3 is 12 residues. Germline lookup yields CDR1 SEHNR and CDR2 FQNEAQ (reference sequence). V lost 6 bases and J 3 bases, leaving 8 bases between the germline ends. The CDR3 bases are TGTGCCAGCAGTCTCGAGTACACTGAAGCTTTCTTT. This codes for CASSLEYTEAFF.

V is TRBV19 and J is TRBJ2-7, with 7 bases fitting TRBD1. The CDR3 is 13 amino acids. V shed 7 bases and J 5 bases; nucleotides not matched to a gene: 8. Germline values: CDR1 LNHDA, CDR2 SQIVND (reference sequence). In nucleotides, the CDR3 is TGTGCCAGTAACCAGGGACAGTTCCACGAGCAGTACTTC. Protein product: CASNQGQFHEQYF.

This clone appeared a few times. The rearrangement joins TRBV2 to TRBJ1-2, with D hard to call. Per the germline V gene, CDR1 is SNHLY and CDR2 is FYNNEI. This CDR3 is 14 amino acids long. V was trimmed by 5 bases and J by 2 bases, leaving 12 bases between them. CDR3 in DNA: TGTGCCAGCAGTCCATACGAGATAAACTATGGCTACACCTTC. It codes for CASSPYEINYGYTF.